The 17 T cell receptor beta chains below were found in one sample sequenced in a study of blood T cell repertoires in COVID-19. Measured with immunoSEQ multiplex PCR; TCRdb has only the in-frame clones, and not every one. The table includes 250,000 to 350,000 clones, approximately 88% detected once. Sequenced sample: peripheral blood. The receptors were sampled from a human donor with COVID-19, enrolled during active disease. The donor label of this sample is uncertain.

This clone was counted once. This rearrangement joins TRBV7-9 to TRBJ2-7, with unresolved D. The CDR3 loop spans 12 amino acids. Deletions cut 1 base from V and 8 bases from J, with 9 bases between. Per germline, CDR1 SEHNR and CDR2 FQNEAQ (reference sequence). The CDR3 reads CASSLERFKQYF. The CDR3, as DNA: TGTGCCAGCAGCTTAGAACGGTTCAAGCAGTACTTC.

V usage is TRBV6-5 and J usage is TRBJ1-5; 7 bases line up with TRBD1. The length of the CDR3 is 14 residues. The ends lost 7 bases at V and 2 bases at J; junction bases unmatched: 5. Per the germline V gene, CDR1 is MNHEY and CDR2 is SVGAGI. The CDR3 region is CASKITGGNQPQHF. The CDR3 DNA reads TGTGCCAGCAAGATTACAGGGGGCAATCAGCCCCAGCATTTT.

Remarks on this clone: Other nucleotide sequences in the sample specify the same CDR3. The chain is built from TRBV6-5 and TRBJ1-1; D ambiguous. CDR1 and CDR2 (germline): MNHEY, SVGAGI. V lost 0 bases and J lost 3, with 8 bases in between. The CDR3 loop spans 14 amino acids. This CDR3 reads CASSYSREYTEAFF. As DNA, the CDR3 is TGTGCCAGCAGTTACTCGAGGGAGTACACTGAAGCTTTCTTT.

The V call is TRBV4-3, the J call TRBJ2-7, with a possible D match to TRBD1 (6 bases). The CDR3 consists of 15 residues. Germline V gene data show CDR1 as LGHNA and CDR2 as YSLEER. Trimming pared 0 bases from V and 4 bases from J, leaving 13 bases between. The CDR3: CASSQDEGGIYEQYF. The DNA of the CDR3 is TGCGCCAGCAGCCAAGATGAAGGGGGAATTTACGAGCAGTACTTC.

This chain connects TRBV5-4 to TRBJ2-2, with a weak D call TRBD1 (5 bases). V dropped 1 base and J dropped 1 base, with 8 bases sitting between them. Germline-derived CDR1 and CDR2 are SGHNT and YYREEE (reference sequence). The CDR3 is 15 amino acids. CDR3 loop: CASSLRQGNTGELFF. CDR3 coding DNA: TGTGCCAGCAGCTTGCGGCAGGGGAACACCGGGGAGCTGTTTTTT. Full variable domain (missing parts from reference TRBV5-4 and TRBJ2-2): ETGVTQSPTHLIKTRGQQVTLRCSSQSGHNTVSWYQQALGQGPQFIFQYYREEENGRGNFPPRFSGLQFPNYSSELNVNALELDDSALYLCASSLRQGNTGELFFGEGSRLTVL.

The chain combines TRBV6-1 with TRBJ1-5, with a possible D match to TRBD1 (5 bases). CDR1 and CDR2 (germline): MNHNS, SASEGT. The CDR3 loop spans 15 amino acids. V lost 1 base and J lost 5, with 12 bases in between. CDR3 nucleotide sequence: TGTGCCAGCAGTGAAGTCTCAGGGCGGTATCAGCCCCAGCATTTT. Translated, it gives CASSEVSGRYQPQHF.

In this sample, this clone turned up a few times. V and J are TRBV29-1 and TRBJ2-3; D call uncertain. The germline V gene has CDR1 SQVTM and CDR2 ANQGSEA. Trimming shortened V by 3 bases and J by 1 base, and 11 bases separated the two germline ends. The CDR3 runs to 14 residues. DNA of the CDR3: TGCAGCGTTGAGGATGGAGTTGGCACAGATACGCAGTATTTT. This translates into CSVEDGVGTDTQYF.

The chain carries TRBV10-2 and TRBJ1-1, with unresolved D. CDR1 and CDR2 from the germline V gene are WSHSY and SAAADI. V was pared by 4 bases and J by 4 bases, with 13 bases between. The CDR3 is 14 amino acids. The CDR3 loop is CASSVRAGGTEAFF. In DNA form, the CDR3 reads TGCGCCAGCAGTGTACGGGCAGGAGGCACTGAAGCTTTCTTT.

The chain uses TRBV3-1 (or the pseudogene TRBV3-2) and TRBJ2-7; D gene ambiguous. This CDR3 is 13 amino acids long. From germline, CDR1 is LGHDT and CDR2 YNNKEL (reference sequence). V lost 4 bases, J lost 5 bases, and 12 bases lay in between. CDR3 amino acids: CASSPPRGDEQYF. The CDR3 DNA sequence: TGTGCCAGCAGCCCCCCCCGCGGCGACGAGCAGTACTTC.

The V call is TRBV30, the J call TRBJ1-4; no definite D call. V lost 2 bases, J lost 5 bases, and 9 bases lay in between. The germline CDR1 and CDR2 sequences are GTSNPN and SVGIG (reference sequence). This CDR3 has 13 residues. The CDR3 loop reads CAWSFHENEKLFF. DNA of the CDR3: TGTGCCTGGAGTTTCCACGAGAATGAAAAACTGTTTTTT. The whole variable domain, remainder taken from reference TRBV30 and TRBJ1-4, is SQTIHQWPATLVQPVGSPLSLECTVEGTSNPNLYWYRQAAGRGLQLLFYSVGIGQISSEVPQNLSASRPQDRQFILSSKKLLLSDSGFYLCAWSFHENEKLFFGSGTQLSVL.

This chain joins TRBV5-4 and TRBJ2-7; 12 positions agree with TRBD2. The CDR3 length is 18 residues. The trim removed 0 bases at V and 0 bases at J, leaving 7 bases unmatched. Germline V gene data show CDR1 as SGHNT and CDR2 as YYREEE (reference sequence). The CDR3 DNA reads TGTGCCAGCAGCTTGGCAGTCGGGACTAGCGGGTACTCCTACGAGCAGTACTTC. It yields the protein CASSLAVGTSGYSYEQYF.

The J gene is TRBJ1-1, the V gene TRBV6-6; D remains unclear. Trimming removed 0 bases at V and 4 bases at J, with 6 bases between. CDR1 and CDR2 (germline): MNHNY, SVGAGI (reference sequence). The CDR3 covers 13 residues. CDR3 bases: TGTGCCAGCAGTTACTCATCTGTCACTGAAGCTTTCTTT. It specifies CASSYSSVTEAFF.

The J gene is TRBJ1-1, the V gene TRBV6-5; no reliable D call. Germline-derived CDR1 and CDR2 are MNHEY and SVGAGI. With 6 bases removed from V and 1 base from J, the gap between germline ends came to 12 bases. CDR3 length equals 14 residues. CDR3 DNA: TGTGCCAGCAGCCGAGACACCTCGAACACTGAAGCTTTCTTT. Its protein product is CASSRDTSNTEAFF.

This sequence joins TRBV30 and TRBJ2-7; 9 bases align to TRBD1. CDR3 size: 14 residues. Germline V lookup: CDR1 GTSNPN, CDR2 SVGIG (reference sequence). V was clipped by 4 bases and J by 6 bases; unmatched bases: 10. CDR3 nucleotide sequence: TGTGCCTGGACGGGACAGGGTCCCACTGGCGAGCAGTACTTC. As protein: CAWTGQGPTGEQYF.

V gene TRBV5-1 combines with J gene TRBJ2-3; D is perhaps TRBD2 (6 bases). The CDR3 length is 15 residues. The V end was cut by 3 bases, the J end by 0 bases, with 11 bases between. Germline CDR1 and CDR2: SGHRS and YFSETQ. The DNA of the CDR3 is TGCGCCAGCAGCTCGGCTAGCGAGAGCACAGATACGCAGTATTTT. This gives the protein CASSSASESTDTQYF.

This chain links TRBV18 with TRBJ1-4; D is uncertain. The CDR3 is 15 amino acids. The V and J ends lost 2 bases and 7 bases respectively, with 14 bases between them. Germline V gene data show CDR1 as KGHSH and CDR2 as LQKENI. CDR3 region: CASSPWEGRGEKLFF. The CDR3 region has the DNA TGTGCCAGCTCACCATGGGAAGGGAGAGGTGAAAAACTGTTTTTT. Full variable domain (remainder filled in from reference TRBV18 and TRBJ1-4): NAGVMQNPRHLVRRRGQEARLRCSPMKGHSHVYWYRQLPEEGLKFMVYLQKENIIDESGMPKERFSAEFPKEGPSILRIQQVVRGDSAAYFCASSPWEGRGEKLFFGSGTQLSVL.

The CDR3 protein is CASSEDGGNQPQHF. The CDR3 coding sequence is TGTGCCAGCAGTGAAGATGGCGGGAATCAGCCCCAGCATTTT. The V call is TRBV2, the J call TRBJ1-5, with D unresolved. Per the germline V gene, CDR1 is SNHLY and CDR2 is FYNNEI. V was trimmed by 1 base and J by 4 bases, leaving 8 bases between them. This CDR3 contains 14 residues.